The 21 T cell receptor beta chains listed next were all sequenced from one sample in a study of shared clonotypes between healthy human individuals. Generated by immunoSEQ multiplex PCR, the TCRdb table keeps only in-frame clones and is missing some. The table records under 600,000 clones, approximately 97% of them present only once. Source material: naive CD4+ T cells sorted from blood. The subset is: CD45RA+ positively selected. These receptors were obtained from a woman under 40 in good health.

The chain is built from TRBV2 and TRBJ2-2, with D maybe TRBD2 (6 bases). Trimming removed 7 bases from V and 0 bases from J, with 9 bases in between. This CDR3 has 14 amino acids. The V gene's germline CDR1 is SNHLY and CDR2 FYNNEI. This CDR3 is CASKERANTGELFF. The CDR3 DNA reads as TGTGCCAGCAAGGAGCGGGCGAACACCGGGGAGCTGTTTTTT.

The chain has TRBV7-8 and TRBJ1-2; 12 nucleotides agree with TRBD1. The V segment lost 4 bases and the J segment 9 bases; nucleotides outside the gene matches: 6. Germline V lookup: CDR1 SGHVS, CDR2 FQNEAQ. The CDR3 length is 14 residues. The CDR3 DNA sequence: TGTGCCAGCAGCTCGGGACAGGGGGCGATGAGCTACACCTTC. Translated, it gives CASSSGQGAMSYTF.

The chain carries TRBV14 and TRBJ1-2; no firm D call. Trimming took 0 bases from V and 4 from J, leaving 6 bases between them. Germline lookup yields CDR1 SGHDN and CDR2 FVKESK. The CDR3 contains 13 residues. CDR3 sequence (DNA): TGTGCCAGCAGCCAAGACTCACGCTATGGCTACACCTTC. This encodes CASSQDSRYGYTF.

The V call is TRBV5-1, the J call TRBJ2-3, with 7 positions matching TRBD2. The junction had 13 bases not matched to a gene; V was cut back by 4 bases and J by 5 bases. CDR3 length: 16 residues. Germline lookup yields CDR1 SGHRS and CDR2 YFSETQ. The CDR3 region is CASSRIAGASRDTQYF. The CDR3 DNA sequence: TGCGCCAGCAGCCGGATAGCGGGTGCTTCGAGAGATACGCAGTATTTT.

The genes are TRBV28 and TRBJ2-4; no firm D call. Germline V CDR1 and CDR2: MDHEN, SYDVKM. The CDR3 is 13 amino acids. V lost 2 bases to trimming and J lost 0 bases, with 2 bases between them. This chain's CDR3 is CASSLRAKNIQYF. The CDR3 DNA reads TGTGCCAGCAGTTTAAGAGCCAAAAACATTCAGTACTTC.

The rearrangement uses TRBV28 and TRBJ2-5, with D possibly matching TRBD1 (6 bases). The germline gives CDR1 MDHEN, CDR2 SYDVKM. CDR3 size: 14 residues. V lost 4 bases to trimming and J lost 4 bases, with 13 bases between them. The CDR3 loop is CASSSQGVSETQYF. DNA of the CDR3: TGTGCCAGCAGTTCACAGGGTGTATCAGAGACCCAGTACTTC.

This clone was seen a single time. This sequence joins TRBV28 and TRBJ2-5; D might be TRBD1 or TRBD2, each matching 5 bases. Germline assignment: CDR1 MDHEN and CDR2 SYDVKM. Trimming removed 4 bases from V and 5 bases from J, with 14 bases in between. CDR3 length equals 14 residues. The CDR3 loop is CASSSPQGVETQYF. In nucleotides, the CDR3 is TGTGCCAGCAGTTCGCCCCAGGGAGTGGAGACCCAGTACTTC.

The chain uses TRBV19 and TRBJ1-4; 8 bases line up with TRBD1. This CDR3 has 15 amino acids. CDR1 is LNHDA, CDR2 SQIVND, per germline (reference sequence). With V trimmed by 7 bases and J by 5 bases, 9 bases remained unmatched. CDR3: CASKEWGQENEKLFF. CDR3 nucleotide sequence: TGTGCCAGTAAAGAATGGGGACAGGAAAATGAAAAACTGTTTTTT.

The chain has TRBV28 and TRBJ2-2; no clear D gene. Germline V gene lookup returns CDR1 MDHEN and CDR2 SYDVKM. CDR3 length: 12 amino acids. V was pared by 6 bases and J by 3 bases, with 5 bases between. CDR3 in amino acids: CASRIDTGELFF. The DNA for the CDR3 is TGTGCCAGCAGGATTGACACCGGGGAGCTGTTTTTT.

V and J are TRBV10-3 and TRBJ1-5, with D hard to call. V shed 4 bases and J shed 2 bases, with 6 bases lying between them. Germline CDR1 and CDR2: ENHRY and SYGVKD. The CDR3 is 13 residues long. Here the CDR3 DNA reads TGTGCCATCAGTGGGGGAGGCAATCAGCCCCAGCATTTT. Protein: CAISGGGNQPQHF.

The chain combines TRBV11-2 with TRBJ2-7; D might be TRBD2 (5 bases). V shed 1 base and J shed 6 bases, with 10 bases lying between them. The V gene's germline CDR1 is SGHAT and CDR2 FQNNGV. The CDR3 has 13 amino acids. The CDR3 loop reads CASSLGEGGEQYF. In DNA form, the CDR3 reads TGTGCCAGCAGCTTAGGCGAGGGCGGCGAGCAGTACTTC. The complete variable domain, with remaining parts taken from reference TRBV11-2 and TRBJ2-7, reads EAGVAQSPRYKIIEKRQSVAFWCNPISGHATLYWYQQILGQGPKLLIQFQNNGVVDDSQLPKDRFSAERLKGVDSTLKIQPAKLEDSAVYLCASSLGEGGEQYFGPGTRLTVT.

The chain couples TRBV19 to TRBJ2-2, with 13 bases lining up with TRBD2. The CDR3 contains 16 residues. In germline, CDR1 is LNHDA, CDR2 SQIVND (reference sequence). V shed 2 bases, J shed 4 bases, and the junction held 1 base outside the gene matches. DNA of the CDR3: TGTGCCAGTAGTATACGGACTAGCGGGGGCACCGGGGAGCTGTTTTTT. Amino acids: CASSIRTSGGTGELFF. Together with reference TRBV19 and TRBJ2-2, the CDR3 gives the full variable domain: DGGITQSPKYLFRKEGQNVTLSCEQNLNHDAMYWYRQDPGQGLRLIYYSQIVNDFQKGDIAEGYSVSREKKESFPLTVTSAQKNPTAFYLCASSIRTSGGTGELFFGEGSRLTVL.

The chain uses TRBV6-6 and TRBJ1-4; a weak D match, TRBD1 (5 bases). CDR3 length: 14 amino acids. Trimming took 5 bases from V and 9 from J, leaving 16 bases between them. The germline gives CDR1 MNHNY, CDR2 SVGAGI (reference sequence). Here the CDR3 reads CASSQEGLTKKLFF. The CDR3 nucleotides are TGTGCCAGCAGTCAGGAGGGGCTAACTAAAAAACTGTTTTTT.

The rearrangement links TRBV6-5 to TRBJ1-2; D remains unclear. The V end was cut by 6 bases, the J end by 8 bases, with 13 bases between. Germline V gives CDR1 MNHEY, CDR2 SVGAGI. The CDR3 length is 12 residues. The CDR3 sequence is CASRTWGGGYTF. The CDR3 DNA reads as TGTGCCAGCAGAACGTGGGGAGGGGGCTACACCTTC.

J is TRBJ2-7 and V is TRBV29-1, with D possibly being TRBD1 or TRBD2 (5 bases each). This CDR3 contains 12 residues. Between the trimmed V and J ends, which lost 6 bases and 7 bases, there was a span of 16 bases. Germline CDR1 and CDR2: SQVTM and ANQGSEA. CDR3 loop: CSVRDLWGEQYF. DNA for the CDR3: TGCAGCGTCCGGGACCTTTGGGGGGAGCAGTACTTC.

The chain has TRBV30 and TRBJ2-5; D gene ambiguous. The J call may not be correct, given that the DNA end is closer to TRBJ2-7. Per germline, CDR1 GTSNPN and CDR2 SVGIG (reference sequence). The CDR3 runs 12 residues. DNA for the CDR3: TGTGCCTGGAGTGTTTTTGGAGCCGAGCAGTACTTC. Translation gives CAWSVFGAEQYF.

The chain has TRBV2 and TRBJ2-3; 11 bases match TRBD2. V was pared by 6 bases and J by 2 bases, with 4 bases of the junction left unmatched. The CDR3 runs to 15 residues. Per germline, CDR1 SNHLY and CDR2 FYNNEI. The CDR3 spells CASRGTSGHTDTQYF. CDR3 nucleotides: TGTGCCAGCAGGGGGACTAGCGGACACACAGATACGCAGTATTTT.

The chain carries TRBV5-1 and TRBJ1-1; TRBD1 is a possible D gene (6 bases). The V gene's germline CDR1 is SGHRS and CDR2 YFSETQ. There are 12 residues in the CDR3. V gave up 2 bases and J gave up 8 bases, with 10 bases separating them. The CDR3 protein is CASSFRGQEAFF. The CDR3 nucleotides read TGCGCCAGCAGCTTTAGAGGACAGGAAGCTTTCTTT.

The CDR3 here is CSVQTWENTEAFF. The CDR3 DNA sequence: TGCAGCGTACAGACTTGGGAGAACACTGAAGCTTTCTTT. The chain has TRBV29-1 and TRBJ1-1, with D unclear. This CDR3 contains 13 residues. Germline CDR1 SQVTM, CDR2 ANQGSEA. V was trimmed by 6 bases and J by 1 base, leaving 12 bases between them.

The rearrangement joins TRBV2 to TRBJ2-1; 10 bases agree with TRBD2. This CDR3 is built from 15 residues. V gave up 6 bases and J gave up 6 bases; unmatched junction bases: 8. Germline V lookup: CDR1 SNHLY, CDR2 FYNNEI. The CDR3 DNA follows: TGTGCCAGCAGAAGACTAGCGGGTGGGGGCAATGAGCAGTTCTTC. Protein product: CASRRLAGGGNEQFF.

The gene calls are TRBV5-1 and TRBJ2-7; 7 bases align to TRBD1. Germline loops: CDR1 SGHRS, CDR2 YFSETQ. CDR3 length: 14 residues. V dropped 0 bases and J dropped 2; count of bases not matched to a gene: 2. The CDR3 here is CASSLAQGAYEQYF. In DNA, the CDR3 is TGCGCCAGCAGCTTGGCGCAGGGGGCCTACGAGCAGTACTTC.